These 29 T cell receptor beta chains share one sample of origin, sequenced in a study of T cell repertoires in cytomegalovirus infection. TCRdb re-derived calls from the reads in MiXCR, one entry per CDR3 protein. The table shows about 920,000 distinct CDR3 sequences, with around a third occurring only once. These receptors have no known antigen. Sequenced material: cultured CD8+ T cells from PBMCs, taken from culture after CMV antigen stimulation. The receptors were gathered from a human donor in good health (CMV status not recorded). Some clones in this sample may be carry-over from other donors' samples.

This clonotype was seen more than once but under ten times. The chain uses TRBV7-3 and TRBJ2-3; D ambiguous. The CDR3 is 17 amino acids. Germline V gene data show CDR1 as SGHTA and CDR2 as FQGTGA. The germline V and J ends were trimmed by 5 bases and 0 bases, with 18 bases remaining between them. The CDR3 protein is CASSPPAAYTSTDTQYF. The CDR3 DNA reads as TGTGCCAGCAGCCCCCCGGCAGCCTACACTAGCACAGATACGCAGTATTTT.

The rearrangement joins TRBV12-3 or TRBV12-4 to TRBJ2-1; the D gene is possibly TRBD2 (6 bases). The germline V and J ends were trimmed by 6 bases and 6 bases, with 21 bases remaining between them. CDR3 length: 16 amino acids. The CDR3 loop reads CASRTGTSFPGNEQFF. Here the CDR3 DNA reads TGTGCCAGCAGAACCGGGACTTCGTTTCCTGGCAATGAGCAGTTCTTC.

Details on this clonotype: A much more abundant neighbour one base away suggests this may be a read error. This sequence joins TRBV7-8 and TRBJ1-1; a weak D match, TRBD1 (5 bases). The CDR3 totals 16 residues. CDR1 and CDR2 from the germline V gene are SGHVS and FQNEAQ. CDR3 bases: TGTGTCAGCAGCGACATGAGAGGGGCAGGAAACACTGAAGCTTTCTTT. Protein sequence: CVSSDMRGAGNTEAFF.

The CDR3 bases are TGTGCCAGCAGATGGGACAGTGACACCAGCTACTACGAGCAGTACGTC. It yields the protein CASRWDSDTSYYEQYV. The chain joins TRBV27 to TRBJ2-7, with 7 bases matching TRBD1. The CDR3 has 16 amino acids. CDR1 is MNHEY and CDR2 is SMNVEV in the germline V gene (reference sequence). V shed 6 bases and J 3 bases; nucleotides not matched to a gene: 14.

Worth noting for this clonotype: No conserved phenylalanine or tryptophan ends this CDR3, so it is likely a read error. The chain has TRBV5-1 and TRBJ1-1; no reliable D call. Trimming stripped 1 base from V and 4 bases from J, with 5 bases between. Germline V lookup: CDR1 SGHRS, CDR2 YFSETQ. This CDR3 contains 12 residues. CDR3 DNA sequence: TGCGCCAGCAGCTTGCCAAGCACTGAAGCTTTCTAT. Protein product: CASSLPSTEAFY.

The rearrangement links TRBV29-1 to TRBJ2-2, with 7 positions matching TRBD2. Unmatched junction bases numbered 3, after V lost 3 bases and J lost 2 bases. Germline loops: CDR1 SQVTM, CDR2 ANQGSEA. The CDR3 sequence is 14 residues long. CDR3 DNA sequence: TGCAGCGTTGAGGGGAGGGAAAACACCGGGGAGCTGTTTTTT. This gives the protein CSVEGRENTGELFF.

CDR3 region: CASTSPTGDETEAFF. The CDR3 DNA follows: TGTGCCAGCACCTCCCCCACAGGGGACGAGACTGAAGCTTTCTTT. The chain links TRBV7-9 to TRBJ1-1, with 7 bases that match TRBD1. Germline V gives CDR1 SEHNR, CDR2 FQNEAQ (reference sequence). V shed 7 bases, J shed 5 bases, and the junction held 13 bases outside the gene matches. The CDR3 is 15 amino acids.

This clonotype was seen a few times. The rearrangement uses TRBV4-1 and TRBJ1-1; no clear D gene. CDR1 is MGHRA, CDR2 YSYEKL, per germline. This CDR3 contains 14 residues. Trimming stripped 2 bases from V and 1 base from J, with 8 bases between. CDR3 DNA sequence: TGCGCCAGCAGCCAATCCCCACCGAACACTGAAGCTTTCTTT. This sequence encodes CASSQSPPNTEAFF.

This clonotype was seen a few times. V is TRBV28 and J is TRBJ1-1; D may be TRBD1 (5 bases). Germline assignment: CDR1 MDHEN and CDR2 SYDVKM. The ends were cut back, 3 bases at V and 5 bases at J, with 16 bases in the middle. CDR3 length: 15 residues. The CDR3 spells CASSFNEEGLTEAFF. CDR3 in DNA: TGTGCCAGCAGTTTCAACGAGGAGGGGCTGACTGAAGCTTTCTTT.

The gene calls are TRBV28 and TRBJ2-7; the D gene is possibly TRBD1 (6 bases). The CDR3 has 14 amino acids. In germline, CDR1 is MDHEN, CDR2 SYDVKM. The germline V and J ends were trimmed by 7 bases and 5 bases, with 18 bases remaining between them. The CDR3 nucleotides read TGTGCCAGCACCCCAGGGGTCTACAGCCACGAGCAGTACTTC. Its translation: CASTPGVYSHEQYF.

The table lists this clonotype with a few counts. The chain links TRBV12-5 to TRBJ1-1; D ambiguous. Trimming pared 7 bases from V and 0 bases from J, leaving 9 bases between. Per germline, CDR1 LGHNT and CDR2 FRNRAP. The CDR3 is made up of 13 amino acids. CDR3 DNA: TGTGCTAGTGCCCGGGGAGTGAACACTGAAGCTTTCTTT. Translated: CASARGVNTEAFF.

The chain couples TRBV20-1 to TRBJ2-7, with D possibly being TRBD1 (5 bases). The CDR3 is 13 residues long. Trimming stripped 3 bases from V and 0 bases from J, with 9 bases between. The germline V gene encodes CDR1 DFQATT and CDR2 SNEGSKA (reference sequence). This CDR3 is CSARTASSYEQYF. The CDR3 nucleotides read TGCAGTGCTAGGACAGCGAGCTCCTACGAGCAGTACTTC.

This clonotype was observed at least ten times. This sequence joins TRBV7-2 and TRBJ2-7; D might be TRBD1 or TRBD2, each matching 5 bases. CDR1 is SGHTA and CDR2 is FQGNSA in the germline V gene. Trimming took off 2 bases at V and 9 bases at J, with 14 bases between the two ends. The CDR3 covers 13 residues. The CDR3 nucleotides are TGTGCCAGCAGCTTAATAGGGACCGGGCCGCAGTACGTC. This gives the protein CASSLIGTGPQYV.

The chain is built from TRBV19 and TRBJ2-1; 9 bases are shared with TRBD1. Germline-derived CDR1 and CDR2 are LNHDA and SQIVND (reference sequence). Trimming took 6 bases from V and 12 from J; bases not matched to a gene: 15. The CDR3 runs to 15 residues. CDR3 DNA: TGTGCCAGTAGCATCGGGACAGGGAGCCCCCGTGTGCAGTTCTTC. Encoded protein: CASSIGTGSPRVQFF.

The rearrangement links TRBV7-6 to TRBJ2-2; unclear D gene. CDR1 SGHVS and CDR2 FNYEAQ come from the germline V gene. Trimming shortened V by 5 bases and J by 6 bases, and 19 bases separated the two germline ends. This CDR3 spans 16 amino acids. In DNA, the CDR3 is TGTGCCAGCAGCCTCCGGGCCCCAGTGTCTCCCGGGGAGCTGTTTTTT. It codes for CASSLRAPVSPGELFF. Together with reference TRBV7-6 and TRBJ2-2, the CDR3 gives the full variable domain: GAGVSQSPRYKVTKRGQDVALRCDPISGHVSLYWYRQALGQGPEFLTYFNYEAQQDKSGLPNDRFSAERPEGSISTLTIQRTEQRDSAMYRCASSLRAPVSPGELFFGEGSRLTVL.

This clonotype has just a few counts. The rearrangement joins TRBV11-2 to TRBJ1-5; tentative D call: TRBD1 (5 bases). This CDR3 has 13 amino acids. Germline lookup yields CDR1 SGHAT and CDR2 FQNNGV. The V and J ends lost 5 bases and 7 bases respectively, with 12 bases between them. CDR3 residues: CASSLVRDQPQHF. The CDR3 DNA reads as TGTGCCAGCAGCCTCGTCAGGGACCAGCCCCAGCATTTT.

Only a few counts were recorded for this clonotype. The chain uses TRBV7-8 and TRBJ1-5; D gene uncertain. Trimming cost V 3 bases and J 7 bases, with 13 bases left between them. The CDR3 spans 14 residues. Germline V CDR1 and CDR2: SGHVS, FQNEAQ. CDR3 protein: CASSFGWEQQPQHF. The CDR3 DNA reads as TGTGCCAGCAGCTTCGGTTGGGAACAGCAGCCCCAGCATTTT.

CDR3 coding DNA: TGCAGTGCTAGAGGGACAGGGCACACAGATACGCAGTATTTT. Translated, it gives CSARGTGHTDTQYF. The rearrangement links TRBV20-1 to TRBJ2-3; 8 bases align to TRBD1. CDR1 is DFQATT and CDR2 is SNEGSKA in the germline V gene (reference sequence). The CDR3 runs 14 residues. The V and J ends lost 1 base and 2 bases, in that order; junction bases with no gene match: 2.

There are a few counts of this clonotype. The V gene is TRBV4-1, the J gene TRBJ2-1; D is unresolved. The CDR3 extends over 14 amino acids. The germline V gene encodes CDR1 MGHRA and CDR2 YSYEKL. The V end was cut by 4 bases, the J end by 0 bases, with 7 bases between. This chain's CDR3 is CASSPADSYNEQFF. The DNA for the CDR3 is TGCGCCAGCAGCCCCGCGGACTCCTACAATGAGCAGTTCTTC.

V gene TRBV6-5 combines with J gene TRBJ2-2; D is uncertain. Germline values: CDR1 MNHEY, CDR2 SVGAGI. Trimming left V 5 bases short and J 3 bases short, with 7 bases between. CDR3 length equals 13 residues. For the CDR3, the DNA is TGTGCCAGCAGTCCTTCATACACCGGGGAGCTGTTTTTT. The encoded protein is CASSPSYTGELFF.

A few counts support this clonotype. DNA for the CDR3: TGTGCCAGCAGCCCCGAAGGGGGAGCCTACAATGAGCAGTTCTTC. Translating it yields CASSPEGGAYNEQFF. The chain couples TRBV11-2 to TRBJ2-1, with a tentative D call TRBD1 (6 bases). Germline V gene lookup returns CDR1 SGHAT and CDR2 FQNNGV. The CDR3 has 15 amino acids. Trimming left V 5 bases short and J 2 bases short, with 13 bases between.

This clonotype was seen a handful of times. In DNA form, the CDR3 reads TGTGCCAGCAGCTTAGAGACAGGGTGGAACACTGAAGCTTTCTTT. Protein: CASSLETGWNTEAFF. The genes are TRBV7-6 and TRBJ1-1; 7 bases agree with TRBD1. The junction had 3 bases not matched to a gene; V was cut back by 1 base and J by 1 base. The germline CDR1 and CDR2 sequences are SGHVS and FNYEAQ. This CDR3 spans 15 amino acids.

This clonotype was seen only a few times. V is TRBV12-5 and J is TRBJ2-3; TRBD2 matches 8 bases. Germline V gene data show CDR1 as LGHNT and CDR2 as FRNRAP. This CDR3 has 14 amino acids. V shed 6 bases and J 0 bases; nucleotides not matched to a gene: 2. The CDR3 region is CASGGGESTDTQYF. The CDR3 region has the DNA TGTGCTAGTGGCGGGGGGGAAAGCACAGATACGCAGTATTTT.

Of note for this clonotype: Since a much larger clone is just one base distant, this may be a read error. The chain employs TRBV7-2 and TRBJ1-2; D might be TRBD1 (5 bases). This CDR3 is 15 amino acids long. Germline CDR1 SGHTA, CDR2 FQGNSA. The CDR3 reads CVSSLVKLQDYGYTF. The CDR3 DNA sequence: TGTGTCAGCAGCTTAGTTAAGTTACAGGACTATGGCTACACCTTC.

Remarks on this clonotype: The junction and the germline gene differ at one end; a read error may be behind it. The rearrangement joins TRBV15 to TRBJ2-3; 7 bases agree with TRBD1. Germline CDR1 is LNHNV and CDR2 is YYDKDF (reference sequence). The CDR3 covers 23 residues. CDR3 in DNA: TGTGTCACCAGCAGAGATCTACCCCTGACAGGGTCGGTTTTAGCCCAGTCCACAGATACGCAGTATTTT. Encoded protein: CVTSRDLPLTGSVLAQSTDTQYF.

This clonotype has a handful of counts. This chain links TRBV7-1 with TRBJ1-6; 7 nucleotides align to TRBD1. TRBV7-1 belongs to the ORF category, with a function that is uncertain. V trimming: 5 bases; J trimming: 7 bases; junction bases outside the gene matches: 5. CDR3 length: 14 residues. CDR3 sequence (DNA): TGTGCCAGCAGCCCGGACAGGAAAAATTCACCCCTCCACTTT. Its translation is CASSPDRKNSPLHF.

This clonotype turned up a few times. The chain joins TRBV6-1 to TRBJ1-1; perhaps TRBD1 as D (6 bases). Germline CDR1 is MNHNS and CDR2 is SASEGT. V was shortened by 8 bases and J by 6 bases, with 19 bases between the two germline ends. The CDR3 sequence is 14 residues long. The CDR3 DNA sequence: TGTGCCAGCGACACAGGGATGCGGATCCCTGAAGCTTTCTTT. It codes for CASDTGMRIPEAFF.

The chain recombines TRBV6-5 with TRBJ2-5; TRBD2 agrees at 7 bases. The germline gives CDR1 MNHEY, CDR2 SVGAGI. The J segment lost 5 bases and the V segment lost 0 bases, leaving 9 bases of the junction unmatched. The CDR3 sequence is 16 residues long. The CDR3 protein is CASSYSPPGGGETQYF. The CDR3 DNA reads TGTGCCAGCAGTTACTCCCCTCCGGGCGGGGGTGAGACCCAGTACTTC.

The chain couples TRBV12-3 or TRBV12-4 to TRBJ1-5, with TRBD1 identical over 10 bases. This CDR3 has 15 amino acids. J lost 6 bases, V lost 4 bases, and 6 bases had no gene match. Written as DNA, the CDR3 is TGTGCCAGCAGTTACGGGACAGGGGTCGTTCAGCCCCAGCATTTT. Residues: CASSYGTGVVQPQHF.